This T cell receptor beta chain comes out of a study of blood T cell repertoires in COVID-19. Profiling relied on immunoSEQ multiplex PCR, and the TCRdb table lists in-frame clones only, not all of them. Of about 280,000 clones listed, over 80% are singletons. Individuals drawn from approximately 26 US areas were roughly 18 to 95 years old. Which cohort a participant joined came from the clinical history participants gave. V dropped 5 bases and J dropped 3 bases, with 11 bases sitting between them. The CDR3 sequence is 13 residues long. Germline-derived CDR1 and CDR2 are SQVTM and ANQGSEA. The genes are TRBV29-1 and TRBJ2-1; tentative D call: TRBD1 (6 bases). Specimen: PBMCs or T cells enriched from blood (not recorded which). The sequence came from a woman in her 30s with acute COVID-19. The CDR3 region has the DNA TGCAGCGTTCCGGGGACATACTACAATGAGCAGTTCTTC. The encoded protein is CSVPGTYYNEQFF.